Below, 4 T cell receptor beta chains from the same sample are listed, as sequenced in a study of blood T cell repertoires in COVID-19. TCRdb keeps only in-frame clones here, not all; method: immunoSEQ multiplex PCR. This sample has 53,000 or so clones, with about nine tenths found just once. Sequencing input: peripheral blood. Receptor source: a man aged 80 or over with acute or convalescent COVID-19.

This clone has just one count. The chain combines TRBV4-1 with TRBJ2-1, with 10 positions matching TRBD2. Germline values: CDR1 MGHRA, CDR2 YSYEKL. The V gene end was trimmed by 7 bases and the J gene end by 5 bases; junction bases not matched to a gene: 8. The CDR3 covers 15 residues. CDR3 nucleotides: TGCGCCAGCACCCACCCTAGCGGGGGCAACAATGAGCAGTTCTTC. Residues: CASTHPSGGNNEQFF.

V usage is TRBV5-6 and J usage is TRBJ1-1, with TRBD1 as a possible D gene (5 bases). The CDR3 loop spans 16 amino acids. The germline gives CDR1 SGHDT, CDR2 YYEEEE. V was shortened by 1 base and J by 1 base, with 14 bases between the two germline ends. The DNA for the CDR3 is TGTGCCAGCAGCTTGTGGGTCAAGGGGCCGAACACTGAAGCTTTCTTT. It specifies CASSLWVKGPNTEAFF.

CDR3 in DNA: TGTGCCATCAGTGGGGACAGGGCTAACACCGGGGAGCTGTTTTTT. This codes for CAISGDRANTGELFF. The rearrangement uses TRBV10-3 and TRBJ2-2; TRBD1 agrees at 9 bases. Trimming removed 4 bases from V and 2 bases from J; junction bases left unmatched: 2. Germline V gene lookup returns CDR1 ENHRY and CDR2 SYGVKD. This CDR3 has 15 residues.

The chain couples TRBV19 to TRBJ2-2; 10 nucleotides align to TRBD1. CDR1 and CDR2 (germline): LNHDA, SQIVND (reference sequence). Trimming at V came to 7 bases and at J to 7 bases, leaving 6 bases not matched to a gene. The CDR3 contains 14 residues. The CDR3 DNA sequence: TGTGCCAGTATTCGGACAGGGGGAAGCGGGGAGCTGTTTTTT. It specifies CASIRTGGSGELFF.